The rows below give T cell receptor beta chains drawn from one sample of a study of blood T cell repertoires in COVID-19. Sequenced by immunoSEQ multiplex PCR; TCRdb stores in-frame clones only, minus some. The data contain some 140,000 clones, approximately 80% of them singletons. What was sequenced was peripheral blood. The receptors shown here come from a woman aged 55-70 years with active or convalescent COVID-19. Each CDR3 is given with its conserved first and last residue. The order of the fields is CDR3 protein, CDR3 DNA, J gene, V gene, D gene, clone size. The D gene is left open where the match is weak. Clone size is given for some rows only: seen once, a few or many times, or a class if the clone is expanded.

cdr3_aa: CASSDPGVADTQYF; cdr3_nt: TGTGCCAGCAGTGATCCGGGAGTGGCAGATACGCAGTATTTT; j_call: TRBJ2-3; v_call: TRBV6-1; d_call: NA; clone_size: few
cdr3_aa: CASSSSTGNYSPLHF; cdr3_nt: NA; j_call: TRBJ1-6; v_call: TRBV6-5; d_call: NA; clone_size: NA
cdr3_aa: CATSARLRGSQYF; cdr3_nt: TGTGCCACCAGTGCCCGGTTGCGGGGTTCGCAGTATTTT; j_call: TRBJ2-3; v_call: TRBV24-1; d_call: NA; clone_size: NA
cdr3_aa: CASSYGTGYYEQYF; cdr3_nt: TGTGCCAGCAGTTACGGGACAGGGTACTACGAGCAGTACTTC; j_call: TRBJ2-7; v_call: TRBV6-5; d_call: TRBD1; clone_size: NA
cdr3_aa: CASSLSTDIQYF; cdr3_nt: TGTGCCAGCAGTTTATCAACAGACATTCAGTACTTC; j_call: TRBJ2-4; v_call: TRBV12-3/TRBV12-4; d_call: NA; clone_size: NA
cdr3_aa: CASSLGQGSTDTQYF; cdr3_nt: TGTGCCAGCAGCTTAGGGCAGGGGAGCACAGATACGCAGTATTTT; j_call: TRBJ2-3; v_call: TRBV11-2; d_call: NA; clone_size: NA
cdr3_aa: CASSFSGTRNQPQHF; cdr3_nt: TGTGCCAGCAGTTTTTCAGGTACTAGAAATCAGCCCCAGCATTTT; j_call: TRBJ1-5; v_call: TRBV28; d_call: NA; clone_size: NA
cdr3_aa: CASSFRTGFYEQYF; cdr3_nt: TGTGCCAGCAGCTTCCGGACAGGGTTTTACGAGCAGTACTTC; j_call: TRBJ2-7; v_call: TRBV3-1/TRBV3-2; d_call: TRBD1; clone_size: few
cdr3_aa: CASSHPKGLAGGDTQYF; cdr3_nt: TGCGCCAGCAGCCACCCCAAGGGACTAGCGGGAGGAGATACGCAGTATTTT; j_call: TRBJ2-3; v_call: TRBV4-1; d_call: TRBD2; clone_size: once
cdr3_aa: CASSVSGTGYTEAFF; cdr3_nt: TGTGCCAGCAGCGTCTCCGGGACAGGGTACACTGAAGCTTTCTTT; j_call: TRBJ1-1; v_call: TRBV9; d_call: TRBD1; clone_size: NA
cdr3_aa: CASSYLRGQQTPGMLFF; cdr3_nt: TGTGCCAGCAGTTATCTCAGAGGACAGCAAACACCGGGGATGCTGTTTTTT; j_call: TRBJ2-2; v_call: TRBV27; d_call: NA; clone_size: NA
cdr3_aa: CSVSGGARTDTQYF; cdr3_nt: TGCAGCGTTTCGGGGGGTGCCCGTACAGATACGCAGTATTTT; j_call: TRBJ2-3; v_call: TRBV29-1; d_call: TRBD2; clone_size: once
cdr3_aa: CASSAAPRLADTQYF; cdr3_nt: TGTGCCAGCAGCGCCGCCCCCCGACTAGCAGATACGCAGTATTTT; j_call: TRBJ2-3; v_call: TRBV9; d_call: NA; clone_size: NA
cdr3_aa: CAWKSGDNSPLHF; cdr3_nt: TGTGCCTGGAAGTCAGGGGATAATTCACCCCTCCACTTT; j_call: TRBJ1-6; v_call: TRBV30; d_call: NA; clone_size: once
cdr3_aa: CATSAGSYNEQFF; cdr3_nt: TGTGCCACCAGTGCCGGCTCCTACAATGAGCAGTTCTTC; j_call: TRBJ2-1; v_call: TRBV24-1; d_call: NA; clone_size: NA
cdr3_aa: CASSQDSGYPEAFF; cdr3_nt: TGCGCCAGCAGCCAAGATTCGGGGTATCCTGAAGCTTTCTTT; j_call: TRBJ1-1; v_call: TRBV4-3; d_call: NA; clone_size: NA
cdr3_aa: CASSIDRGRTQPQHF; cdr3_nt: TGTGCCAGTAGTATTGACAGGGGGCGCACTCAGCCCCAGCATTTT; j_call: TRBJ1-5; v_call: TRBV19; d_call: TRBD1; clone_size: NA
cdr3_aa: CASSSGQSVTKLFF; cdr3_nt: TGTGCCAGCAGTTCGGGACAGAGCGTAACAAAACTGTTTTTT; j_call: TRBJ1-4; v_call: TRBV28; d_call: TRBD1; clone_size: NA
cdr3_aa: CASSYRGNTEAFF; cdr3_nt: TGTGCCAGCAGCTACAGGGGAAACACTGAAGCTTTCTTT; j_call: TRBJ1-1; v_call: TRBV27; d_call: TRBD1; clone_size: NA
cdr3_aa: CASSLPGGVSGYTF; cdr3_nt: TGTGCCAGCAGTTTACCAGGGGGCGTCAGTGGCTACACCTTC; j_call: TRBJ1-2; v_call: TRBV28; d_call: TRBD1; clone_size: NA
cdr3_aa: CASSSLGATDTQYF; cdr3_nt: TGTGCCAGCAGTTCCTTGGGAGCCACAGATACGCAGTATTTT; j_call: TRBJ2-3; v_call: TRBV28; d_call: NA; clone_size: NA
cdr3_aa: CASSSARVGGYTF; cdr3_nt: TGTGCCAGCAGCTCCGCGAGGGTGGGGGGCTACACCTTC; j_call: TRBJ1-2; v_call: TRBV28; d_call: NA; clone_size: NA
cdr3_aa: CASSLGTTSTDTQYF; cdr3_nt: TGCGCCAGCAGTCTCGGGACAACGAGCACAGATACGCAGTATTTT; j_call: TRBJ2-3; v_call: TRBV10-2; d_call: NA; clone_size: few
cdr3_aa: CASSLGQGTGNTIYF; cdr3_nt: TGTGCCAGCAGCTTGGGACAGGGCACTGGAAACACCATATATTTT; j_call: TRBJ1-3; v_call: TRBV11-3; d_call: TRBD1; clone_size: once
cdr3_aa: CASSESTGLSNQPQHF; cdr3_nt: TGTGCCAGCTCCGAATCGACAGGACTTAGCAATCAGCCCCAGCATTTT; j_call: TRBJ1-5; v_call: TRBV18; d_call: NA; clone_size: many
cdr3_aa: CAIQKAGDSYEQYF; cdr3_nt: TGTGCCATCCAAAAAGCGGGAGACTCCTACGAGCAGTACTTC; j_call: TRBJ2-7; v_call: TRBV10-3; d_call: TRBD2; clone_size: NA
cdr3_aa: CASSYGTSYGYTF; cdr3_nt: TGTGCCAGCAGTTATGGCACAAGCTATGGCTACACCTTC; j_call: TRBJ1-2; v_call: TRBV12-3/TRBV12-4; d_call: NA; clone_size: NA
cdr3_aa: CASSPPPSGANVLTF; cdr3_nt: TGTGCCAGCAGCCCCCCTCCCTCTGGGGCCAACGTCCTGACTTTC; j_call: TRBJ2-6; v_call: TRBV3-1/TRBV3-2; d_call: NA; clone_size: NA
cdr3_aa: CASSFAGGSNQPQHF; cdr3_nt: TGTGCCAGCAGCTTCGCAGGGGGTAGCAATCAGCCCCAGCATTTT; j_call: TRBJ1-5; v_call: TRBV7-2; d_call: TRBD1; clone_size: NA
cdr3_aa: CASSFLAQNTEAFF; cdr3_nt: TGTGCCAGCAGCTTTTTAGCGCAGAACACTGAAGCTTTCTTT; j_call: TRBJ1-1; v_call: TRBV5-6; d_call: NA; clone_size: NA
cdr3_aa: CASSDLKETQYF; cdr3_nt: TGTGCCAGCAGTGACCTAAAAGAGACCCAGTACTTC; j_call: TRBJ2-5; v_call: TRBV6-4; d_call: NA; clone_size: NA
cdr3_aa: CASSPYTSGSSQPQHF; cdr3_nt: TGTGCCAGCTCACCGTACACTTCGGGGAGTAGCCAGCCCCAGCATTTT; j_call: TRBJ1-5; v_call: TRBV18; d_call: NA; clone_size: few
cdr3_aa: CASSPDWAGFYEQYF; cdr3_nt: TGTGCCAGCAGTCCAGACTGGGCGGGATTCTACGAGCAGTACTTC; j_call: TRBJ2-7; v_call: TRBV6-6; d_call: NA; clone_size: NA
cdr3_aa: CASSALREVRSYTF; cdr3_nt: TGTGCCAGCAGCGCCCTCAGGGAAGTCAGAAGCTACACCTTC; j_call: TRBJ1-2; v_call: TRBV28; d_call: NA; clone_size: NA
cdr3_aa: CASSHQQGNEQFF; cdr3_nt: TGTGCCAGCAGCCACCAACAGGGAAATGAGCAGTTCTTC; j_call: TRBJ2-1; v_call: TRBV5-5; d_call: NA; clone_size: NA
cdr3_aa: CASSSRGEWYEQYF; cdr3_nt: TGTGCCAGCAGCTCCCGGGGGGAATGGTACGAGCAGTACTTC; j_call: TRBJ2-7; v_call: TRBV7-9; d_call: TRBD2; clone_size: NA
cdr3_aa: CASSMGGGNSPLHF; cdr3_nt: TGTGCCAGCAGTATGGGGGGTGGTAATTCACCCCTCCACTTT; j_call: TRBJ1-6; v_call: TRBV28; d_call: NA; clone_size: NA
cdr3_aa: CASSQGQVSYNEQFF; cdr3_nt: TGCGCCAGCAGCCAAGGACAGGTCTCCTACAATGAGCAGTTCTTC; j_call: TRBJ2-1; v_call: TRBV5-1; d_call: TRBD1; clone_size: NA
cdr3_aa: CASSIGQGATEAFF; cdr3_nt: TGTGCCAGTAGTATTGGACAGGGGGCGACTGAAGCTTTCTTT; j_call: TRBJ1-1; v_call: TRBV19; d_call: TRBD1; clone_size: once
cdr3_aa: CASSPGTGTEAFF; cdr3_nt: TGTGCCAGTAGCCCTGGGACAGGGACTGAAGCTTTCTTT; j_call: TRBJ1-1; v_call: TRBV19; d_call: TRBD1; clone_size: few
cdr3_aa: CASSPPIAGGSKNIQYF; cdr3_nt: TGTGCCAGCAGCCCACCCATAGCGGGGGGGTCCAAAAACATTCAGTACTTC; j_call: TRBJ2-4; v_call: TRBV5-4; d_call: TRBD2; clone_size: once
cdr3_aa: CASRRLAGGVTDTQYF; cdr3_nt: TGCGCCAGCAGACGACTAGCGGGAGGAGTGACAGATACGCAGTATTTT; j_call: TRBJ2-3; v_call: TRBV10-2; d_call: TRBD2; clone_size: NA
cdr3_aa: CASSEYTEAFF; cdr3_nt: TGTGCCAGCAGTGAATATACTGAAGCTTTCTTT; j_call: TRBJ1-1; v_call: TRBV2; d_call: NA; clone_size: NA
cdr3_aa: CASPFREGDQPQHF; cdr3_nt: TGTGCCAGCCCCTTCCGAGAGGGCGACCAGCCCCAGCATTTT; j_call: TRBJ1-5; v_call: TRBV21-1; d_call: NA; clone_size: once
cdr3_aa: CAINGAGANYGYTF; cdr3_nt: TGTGCCATCAATGGGGCGGGAGCTAACTATGGCTACACCTTC; j_call: TRBJ1-2; v_call: TRBV10-3; d_call: NA; clone_size: NA
cdr3_aa: CASSPGQISYNEQFF; cdr3_nt: TGTGCCAGCAGTCCGGGACAGATCTCCTACAATGAGCAGTTCTTC; j_call: TRBJ2-1; v_call: TRBV27; d_call: TRBD1; clone_size: NA
cdr3_aa: CASSRSGGGTDTQYF; cdr3_nt: TGTGCCAGCAGTAGGAGCGGGGGGGGCACAGATACGCAGTATTTT; j_call: TRBJ2-3; v_call: TRBV27; d_call: TRBD2; clone_size: NA
cdr3_aa: CASSRTGYGGYTF; cdr3_nt: TGTGCCAGTTCCCGGACTGGGTACGGGGGCTACACCTTC; j_call: TRBJ1-2; v_call: TRBV2; d_call: NA; clone_size: NA
cdr3_aa: CASSLSGNYGYTF; cdr3_nt: TGTGCCAGCAGTTTATCGGGGAACTATGGCTACACCTTC; j_call: TRBJ1-2; v_call: TRBV28; d_call: NA; clone_size: NA
cdr3_aa: CASTIGQIDNSPLHF; cdr3_nt: TGTGCCAGCACCATAGGACAGATTGATAATTCACCCCTCCACTTT; j_call: TRBJ1-6; v_call: TRBV6-5; d_call: NA; clone_size: few
cdr3_aa: CASSAGPYGGAMDNSPLHF; cdr3_nt: TGTGCCAGCAGTGCCGGGCCTTACGGGGGGGCAATGGATAATTCACCCCTCCACTTT; j_call: TRBJ1-6; v_call: TRBV6-1; d_call: NA; clone_size: NA
cdr3_aa: CASSLGATGGLNTEAFF; cdr3_nt: TGCGCCAGCAGCTTGGGTGCGACAGGGGGGTTGAACACTGAAGCTTTCTTT; j_call: TRBJ1-1; v_call: TRBV5-1; d_call: TRBD1; clone_size: NA
cdr3_aa: CASSSRGQETQYF; cdr3_nt: TGCGCCAGCAGCTCACGGGGACAAGAGACCCAGTACTTC; j_call: TRBJ2-5; v_call: TRBV5-1; d_call: NA; clone_size: NA
cdr3_aa: CASRPSAGLRGYTF; cdr3_nt: TGTGCCAGCAGGCCATCGGCAGGTTTGCGTGGCTACACCTTC; j_call: TRBJ1-2; v_call: TRBV27; d_call: NA; clone_size: NA